This T cell receptor beta chain is from a study of T cell responses to AZD1222 COVID-19 vaccine. CDR1 and CDR2 (germline): SSHAT, FNYEAQ (reference sequence). CDR3 size: 20 residues. Assay: immunoSEQ multiplex PCR; the TCRdb copy retains only in-frame clones and omits some. The data hold 75,000 to 90,000 clones, with more than 90% observed a single time. Of note for this clone: The target antigen is unknown. A read error may produce the germline difference seen at one junction end.

Study-level findings and limits: Targets within unmutated variant regions were reportedly found for nearly half of spike-specific TCRs. Increased Spike-specific TCR breadth and depth were observed after two AZD1222 doses. It was only after the peak T cell response that any repertoires were sampled. The donor cohort was predominantly white British with a female majority, and clonal diversity may have been underestimated.

The V gene is TRBV7-7, the J gene TRBJ2-1, with D tentatively TRBD1 or TRBD2 (5 bases each). This TCR derives from an adult in good health. The starting material was peripheral blood, obtained on day 0 of AZD1222 vaccination. CDR3 sequence reads: CASSLGKAGAARNSYNEQFF. The CDR3 DNA follows: TGTGCTAGCAGCTTAGGTAAGGCCGGGGCCGCTAGAAACTCCTACAATGAGCAGTTCTTC.